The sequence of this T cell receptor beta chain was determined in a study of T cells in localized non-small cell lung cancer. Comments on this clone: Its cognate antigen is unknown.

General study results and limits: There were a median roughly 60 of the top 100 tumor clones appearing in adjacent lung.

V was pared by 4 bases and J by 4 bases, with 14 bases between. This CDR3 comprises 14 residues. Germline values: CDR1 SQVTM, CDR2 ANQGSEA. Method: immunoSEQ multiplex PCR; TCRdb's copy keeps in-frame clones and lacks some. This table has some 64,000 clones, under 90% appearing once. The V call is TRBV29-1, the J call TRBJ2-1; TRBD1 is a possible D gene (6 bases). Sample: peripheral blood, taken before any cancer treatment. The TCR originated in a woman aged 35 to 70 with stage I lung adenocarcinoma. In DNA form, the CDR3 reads TGCAGCGTTGGTACCGGGACAAATTACAATGAGCAGTTCTTC. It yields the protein CSVGTGTNYNEQFF.